This TCR beta chain was observed in a study of blood T cell repertoires in COVID-19 (dated by TCRdb to 2018 to 2021). General notes on the study: Samples from collaborators originated in the United States, Italy and Spain and spanned both the acute and convalescent phases of COVID-19. The dataset comprised deeply sampled blood TCRbeta repertoires from subjects exposed to, actively infected with, or recovered from COVID-19. Samples came from the ongoing ImmuneRACE study (first 160 participants) plus 1,254 subjects from 6 global collaborators. Where available, HLA class I and class II types were taken from metadata supplied by the sample provider and were not determined by assay-based typing. The sample metadata nearly always contained a de-identified subject ID, COVID-19 status, age in years and sex. The prospective study material was composed of cDNA or gDNA derived from T cells, B-cell-depleted T cells, or PBMCs. The repertoires were released in a freely available public database intended as a resource for research on the immune response to SARS-CoV-2. Broad study findings and their caveats: The quantity of clinical and demographic metadata differed by source and by participant and was supplied without curation.

In the prospective study, participants were roughly 18 to 100 years old, resided in about two dozen geographic areas of the United States, and were enrolled through a virtual design. In the prospective study, participants were assigned to cohorts based on the clinical history participants reported in a screening survey and a study questionnaire. For ImmuneRACE Cohort 3, a participant was defined as recovered based on two consecutive negative NP/OP PCR tests, clearance by a healthcare professional, or resolution of symptoms. In the prospective study, whole blood, serum and a nasopharyngeal or oropharyngeal swab were collected from each participant by mobile phlebotomists. Participants in the prospective study had the option to provide additional blood draws and questionnaires over a roughly 2-month period. Prospective study blood samples were shipped either frozen or at room temperature before DNA extraction.

The CDR3 has 16 amino acids, counting the end cysteine and phenylalanine. Only CDR3 DNA is held: 48 bases, read in frame from base 1. From the germline V gene (reference sequence), CDR1 is GTSNPN and CDR2 is SVGIG. V is reduced by 3 bases and J by 8 bases, leaving a spacing of 22 bases between them. The immunoSEQ Assay, a bias-controlled multiplex PCR, was used to amplify TCRbeta CDR3 regions from genomic DNA. The published analysis was carried out like this. The number of nucleated cells in each sample was estimated by amplification of reference gene primers within the assay. To quantify the absolute abundance of each unique TCRbeta CDR3 rearrangement, sequence reads were collapsed and filtered. For each sample, productive Simpson clonality was calculated as the square root of Simpson's diversity index over productive rearrangements. In its TCRdb copy, this immuneACCESS table keeps in-frame sequences only and misses some clones. Where compared with another copy, unresolved V genes explain less than half of these, and the others have no known cause. V and J calls and clone size follow that table, whereas D and trimming were derived from the DNA. The sample records some 300,000 clones, roughly 90% of which are singletons. Jointly, the top ten make up about 1.7% of the sample.

As concerns this clone: No antigen is known for it. No much larger clone is present one base from it, and per-base qualities are unavailable.

The receptor was derived from a middle-aged woman who had recovered from COVID-19. The sequencing input was PBMCs or T cells enriched from blood (not recorded which). Here the chain combines TRBV30 and TRBJ1-4, and TRBD1 may be the D gene, going by 5 matching bases. The CDR3 region reads CAWSPVVGREGEKLFF. The bases read TGTGCCTGGAGCCCCGTGGTGGGCAGGGAGGGGGAAAAACTGTTTTTT.